This T cell receptor beta chain comes out of a study of T cell responses to AZD1222 COVID-19 vaccine. General observations from the study: Two AZD1222 administrations were followed by greater Spike-specific TCR breadth and depth.

The V and J ends lost 1 base and 8 bases respectively, with 2 bases between them. The V gene's germline CDR1 is MNHNS and CDR2 SASEGT. The CDR3 runs 11 residues. Note on this clone: The antigen is undetermined.

The table came from immunoSEQ multiplex PCR; TCRdb's copy has only in-frame clones and leaves some out. The table records about 120,000 clones, over 80% of them present only once. The source was peripheral blood, collected on day 0 of AZD1222 vaccination. This sequence was found in an adult in good health. The gene calls are TRBV6-1 and TRBJ2-2; D is undetermined. CDR3 region: CASSEVGELFF. CDR3 sequence (DNA): TGTGCCAGCAGTGAAGTTGGGGAGCTGTTTTTT.